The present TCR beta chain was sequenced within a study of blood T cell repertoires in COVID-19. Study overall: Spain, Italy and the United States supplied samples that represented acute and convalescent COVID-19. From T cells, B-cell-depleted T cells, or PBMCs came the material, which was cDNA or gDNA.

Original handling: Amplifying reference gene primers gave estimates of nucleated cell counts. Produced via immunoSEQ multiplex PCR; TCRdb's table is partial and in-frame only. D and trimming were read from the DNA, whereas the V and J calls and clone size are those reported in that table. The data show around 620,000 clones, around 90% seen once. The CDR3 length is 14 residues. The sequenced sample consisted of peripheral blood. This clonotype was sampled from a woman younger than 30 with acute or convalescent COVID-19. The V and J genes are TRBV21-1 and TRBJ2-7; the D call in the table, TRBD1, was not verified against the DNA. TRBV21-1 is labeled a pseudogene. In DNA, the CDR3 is TGTGCCAGCAGCAAGCAGACAGTGGCCTACGAGCAGTACTTC. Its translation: CASSKQTVAYEQYF.